A selection of T cell receptor beta chains follows, all from one sample in a study of T cells after yellow fever vaccination. TCRdb re-derived calls from the 5' RACE reads in MiXCR, one entry per CDR3 protein. The sample carries 450,000 to 650,000 distinct CDR3 sequences, roughly 12% recorded once. The source was PBMCs, collected on the day of the yellow fever booster vaccination. Receptors were obtained from a man aged 30-40 years who received the YFV17D yellow fever vaccine. Each CDR3 is given with its conserved first and last residue. Each record gives: D gene, V gene, J gene, clone size, CDR3 protein, CDR3 DNA. D genes are given only for firm matches. Size values are once, few and many counts, or a class for expanded clones, and some rows have none.

d_gene: TRBD1
v_gene: TRBV5-6
j_gene: TRBJ1-2
abundance: many
CDR3aa: CASSLVQGDAGYTF
CDR3nt: TGTGCCAGCAGCTTGGTGCAGGGGGATGCCGGCTACACCTTC

d_gene: TRBD1
v_gene: TRBV5-4
j_gene: TRBJ2-3
abundance: NA
CDR3aa: CASSIRQGADTQYF
CDR3nt: TGTGCCAGCAGCATTCGACAGGGAGCAGATACGCAGTATTTT

d_gene: NA
v_gene: TRBV12-3/TRBV12-4
j_gene: TRBJ2-1
abundance: NA
CDR3aa: CASSPALVAEQFF
CDR3nt: TGTGCCAGCAGCCCGGCCCTGGTGGCTGAGCAGTTCTTC

d_gene: NA
v_gene: TRBV7-8
j_gene: TRBJ2-3
abundance: few
CDR3aa: CASSLVAWRGTDTQYF
CDR3nt: TGTGCCAGCAGCTTAGTAGCTTGGCGGGGCACAGATACGCAGTATTTT

d_gene: NA
v_gene: TRBV30
j_gene: TRBJ2-1
abundance: few
CDR3aa: CAWSLGPSSYNEQFF
CDR3nt: TGTGCCTGGAGTCTCGGGCCCAGCTCCTACAATGAGCAGTTCTTC

d_gene: NA
v_gene: TRBV19
j_gene: TRBJ1-1
abundance: NA
CDR3aa: CASSPGTFLNTEAFF
CDR3nt: TGTGCCAGTAGTCCCGGGACATTTTTGAACACTGAAGCTTTCTTT

d_gene: NA
v_gene: TRBV6-2/TRBV6-3
j_gene: TRBJ2-3
abundance: few
CDR3aa: CASSRTSRAQYF
CDR3nt: TGTGCCAGCAGCCGGACATCTAGAGCGCAGTATTTT

d_gene: NA
v_gene: TRBV30
j_gene: TRBJ2-5
abundance: few
CDR3aa: CAWTHGETQYF
CDR3nt: TGTGCCTGGACCCATGGGGAGACCCAGTACTTC

d_gene: TRBD1
v_gene: TRBV7-2
j_gene: TRBJ1-2
abundance: many
CDR3aa: CASSLTTGGNYGYTF
CDR3nt: TGTGCCAGCAGCTTAACGACAGGGGGTAACTATGGCTACACCTTC

d_gene: TRBD1
v_gene: TRBV10-1
j_gene: TRBJ2-2
abundance: few
CDR3aa: CASSRGQGPTGELFF
CDR3nt: TGCGCCAGCAGTAGGGGACAGGGACCTACCGGGGAGCTGTTTTTT

d_gene: TRBD1
v_gene: TRBV30
j_gene: TRBJ1-2
abundance: few
CDR3aa: CAWMTGAVGNYGYTF
CDR3nt: TGTGCCTGGATGACAGGGGCCGTGGGGAACTATGGCTACACCTTC

d_gene: NA
v_gene: TRBV7-9
j_gene: TRBJ2-7
abundance: many
CDR3aa: CASESGSTSYEQYF
CDR3nt: TGTGCCAGCGAATCTGGCTCCACCTCCTACGAGCAGTACTTC

d_gene: NA
v_gene: TRBV6-1
j_gene: TRBJ2-7
abundance: few
CDR3aa: CASRDGPLYEQYF
CDR3nt: TGTGCCAGCAGAGACGGACCACTATACGAGCAGTACTTC

d_gene: NA
v_gene: TRBV7-8
j_gene: TRBJ2-4
abundance: NA
CDR3aa: CASSLTPRIDIQYF
CDR3nt: TGTGCCAGCAGCCTGACCCCTCGGATAGACATTCAGTACTTC

d_gene: NA
v_gene: TRBV27
j_gene: TRBJ2-5
abundance: few
CDR3aa: CASSLSYTTLTQYF
CDR3nt: TGTGCCAGCAGTTTATCTTACACGACGTTGACCCAGTACTTC

d_gene: NA
v_gene: TRBV15
j_gene: TRBJ2-3
abundance: NA
CDR3aa: CATSTGGTVQNAQYF
CDR3nt: TGTGCCACCAGCACAGGAGGGACAGTACAGAATGCGCAGTATTTT

d_gene: TRBD2
v_gene: TRBV19
j_gene: TRBJ2-2
abundance: NA
CDR3aa: CASTGLAGANTGELFF
CDR3nt: TGTGCCAGTACCGGACTAGCGGGAGCGAACACCGGGGAGCTGTTTTTT

d_gene: NA
v_gene: TRBV6-2/TRBV6-3
j_gene: TRBJ2-4
abundance: NA
CDR3aa: CASSYRGPAGIQYF
CDR3nt: TGTGCCAGCAGTTACCGCGGCCCAGCAGGCATTCAGTACTTC

d_gene: NA
v_gene: TRBV24-1
j_gene: TRBJ2-4
abundance: NA
CDR3aa: CATSDSASGENIQYF
CDR3nt: TGTGCCACCAGTGATAGTGCGTCAGGGGAAAACATTCAGTACTTC

d_gene: TRBD2
v_gene: TRBV7-2
j_gene: TRBJ2-2
abundance: few
CDR3aa: CASSGSGRSGELFF
CDR3nt: TGTGCCAGCAGCGGGAGCGGGAGGAGTGGGGAGCTGTTTTTT

d_gene: NA
v_gene: TRBV7-2
j_gene: TRBJ2-4
abundance: many
CDR3aa: CASSFGDIQYF
CDR3nt: TGTGCCAGCAGCTTCGGGGACATTCAGTACTTC

d_gene: TRBD2
v_gene: TRBV29-1
j_gene: TRBJ2-7
abundance: many
CDR3aa: CSVRLAGGYEQYF
CDR3nt: TGCAGCGTCAGACTAGCGGGAGGCTACGAGCAGTACTTC

d_gene: NA
v_gene: TRBV29-1
j_gene: TRBJ2-1
abundance: NA
CDR3aa: CSVEGVGPYNEQFF
CDR3nt: TGCAGCGTTGAGGGGGTGGGACCCTACAATGAGCAGTTCTTC

d_gene: TRBD1
v_gene: TRBV5-1
j_gene: TRBJ2-7
abundance: few
CDR3aa: CASSGTGGHEQYF
CDR3nt: TGCGCCAGCAGCGGGACAGGGGGCCACGAGCAGTACTTC

d_gene: NA
v_gene: TRBV3-1
j_gene: TRBJ1-1
abundance: few
CDR3aa: CASSLMGDIEAFF
CDR3nt: TGTGCCAGCAGCCTAATGGGGGATATTGAAGCTTTCTTT

d_gene: TRBD2
v_gene: TRBV30
j_gene: TRBJ2-1
abundance: few
CDR3aa: CAWSLAGNEQFF
CDR3nt: TGTGCCTGGAGTCTAGCGGGAAATGAGCAGTTCTTC

d_gene: NA
v_gene: TRBV6-2/TRBV6-3
j_gene: TRBJ2-5
abundance: NA
CDR3aa: CASRGVLQETQYF
CDR3nt: TGTGCCAGCAGAGGTGTACTCCAAGAGACCCAGTACTTC

d_gene: NA
v_gene: TRBV10-3
j_gene: TRBJ2-2
abundance: NA
CDR3aa: CAISESYSLTGELFF
CDR3nt: TGTGCCATCAGTGAGTCGTACAGTCTCACCGGGGAGCTGTTTTTT

d_gene: NA
v_gene: TRBV28
j_gene: TRBJ2-2
abundance: few
CDR3aa: CASSFRTDRGPGELFF
CDR3nt: TGTGCCAGCAGTTTCCGCACAGATCGAGGTCCCGGGGAGCTGTTTTTT

d_gene: NA
v_gene: TRBV18
j_gene: TRBJ2-7
abundance: few
CDR3aa: CASSPPAPGSYEQYF
CDR3nt: TGTGCCAGCTCACCACCAGCACCCGGGTCCTACGAGCAGTACTTC

d_gene: NA
v_gene: TRBV7-2
j_gene: TRBJ2-7
abundance: NA
CDR3aa: CASSWGTSYEQYF
CDR3nt: TGTGCCAGCAGCTGGGGTACTTCCTACGAGCAGTACTTC

d_gene: NA
v_gene: TRBV12-3/TRBV12-4
j_gene: TRBJ1-2
abundance: NA
CDR3aa: CASSQPGAGGYTF
CDR3nt: TGTGCCAGCAGCCAGCCCGGCGCGGGGGGCTACACCTTC

d_gene: NA
v_gene: TRBV18
j_gene: TRBJ2-2
abundance: NA
CDR3aa: CASSPPERTGELFF
CDR3nt: TGTGCCAGCTCACCCCCGGAGCGGACCGGGGAGCTGTTTTTT